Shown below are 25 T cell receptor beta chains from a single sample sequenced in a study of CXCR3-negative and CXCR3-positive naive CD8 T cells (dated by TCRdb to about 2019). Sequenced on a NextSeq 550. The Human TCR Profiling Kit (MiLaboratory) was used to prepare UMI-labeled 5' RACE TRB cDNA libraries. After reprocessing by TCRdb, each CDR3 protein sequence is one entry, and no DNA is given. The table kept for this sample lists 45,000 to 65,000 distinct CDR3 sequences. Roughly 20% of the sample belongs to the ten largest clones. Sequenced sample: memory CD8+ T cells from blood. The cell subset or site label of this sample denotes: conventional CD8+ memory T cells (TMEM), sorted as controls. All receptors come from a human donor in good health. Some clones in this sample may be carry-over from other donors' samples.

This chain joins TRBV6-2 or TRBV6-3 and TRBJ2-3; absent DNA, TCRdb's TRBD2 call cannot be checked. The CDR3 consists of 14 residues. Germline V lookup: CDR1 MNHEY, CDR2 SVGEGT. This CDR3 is CASSPRTSDDTQYF.

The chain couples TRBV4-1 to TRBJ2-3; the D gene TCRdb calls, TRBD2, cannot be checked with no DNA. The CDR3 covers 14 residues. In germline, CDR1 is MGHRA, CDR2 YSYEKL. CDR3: CASSQGAGGDTQYF.

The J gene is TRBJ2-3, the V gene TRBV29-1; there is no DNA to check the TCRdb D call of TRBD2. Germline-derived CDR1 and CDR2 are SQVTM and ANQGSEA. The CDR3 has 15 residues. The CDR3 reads CSVAGSGDRTDTQYF.

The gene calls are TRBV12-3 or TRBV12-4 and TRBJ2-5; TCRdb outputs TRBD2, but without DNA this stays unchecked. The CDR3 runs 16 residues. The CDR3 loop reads CASSLLTSGPQETQYF.

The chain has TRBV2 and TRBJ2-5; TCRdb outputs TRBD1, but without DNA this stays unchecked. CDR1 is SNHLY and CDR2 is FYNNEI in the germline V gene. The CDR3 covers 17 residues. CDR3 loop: CASSDPRDIAYQETQYF.

Here the CDR3 reads CSVEGTVSYEQYF. This rearrangement joins TRBV29-1 to TRBJ2-7; TCRdb's D call of TRBD1 is untestable without DNA. The CDR3 runs to 13 residues. From germline, CDR1 is SQVTM and CDR2 ANQGSEA.

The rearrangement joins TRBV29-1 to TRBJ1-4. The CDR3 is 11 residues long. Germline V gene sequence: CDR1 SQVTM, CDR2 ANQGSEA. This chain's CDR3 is CSVELGEKLFF.

CDR3 sequence reads: CASSDESPGGKFYGYTF. The gene calls are TRBV6-4 and TRBJ1-2; TCRdb's assignment of TRBD1 cannot be checked, as there is no DNA. The germline V gene encodes CDR1 MRHNA and CDR2 SNTAGT. The CDR3 spans 17 residues.

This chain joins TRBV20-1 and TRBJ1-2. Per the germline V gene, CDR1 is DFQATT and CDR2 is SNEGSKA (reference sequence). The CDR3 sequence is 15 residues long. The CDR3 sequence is CSARDPIGANYGYTF.

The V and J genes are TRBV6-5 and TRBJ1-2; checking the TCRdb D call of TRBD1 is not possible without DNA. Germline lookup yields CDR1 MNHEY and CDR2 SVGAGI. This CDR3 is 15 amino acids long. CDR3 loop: CASSYGADQSYGYTF.

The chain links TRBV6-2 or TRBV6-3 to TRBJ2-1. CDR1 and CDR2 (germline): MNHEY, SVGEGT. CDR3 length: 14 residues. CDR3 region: CASSYRGPYNEQFF.

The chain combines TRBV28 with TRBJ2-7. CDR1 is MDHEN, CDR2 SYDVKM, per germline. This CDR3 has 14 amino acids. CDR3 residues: CASSLFGRKTQDHF.

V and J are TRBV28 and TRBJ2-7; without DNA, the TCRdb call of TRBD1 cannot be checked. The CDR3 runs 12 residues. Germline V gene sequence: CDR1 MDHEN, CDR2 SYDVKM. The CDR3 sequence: CASWDRGNEQYF.

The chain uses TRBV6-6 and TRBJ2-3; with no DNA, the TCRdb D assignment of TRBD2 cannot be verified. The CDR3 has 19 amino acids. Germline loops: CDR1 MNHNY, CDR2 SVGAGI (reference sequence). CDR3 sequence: CASSYSARLAGVGTDTQYF.

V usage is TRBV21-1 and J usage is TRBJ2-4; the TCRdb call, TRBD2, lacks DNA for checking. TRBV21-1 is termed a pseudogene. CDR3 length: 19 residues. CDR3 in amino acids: CASSKRRVRLAGTKNIQYF.

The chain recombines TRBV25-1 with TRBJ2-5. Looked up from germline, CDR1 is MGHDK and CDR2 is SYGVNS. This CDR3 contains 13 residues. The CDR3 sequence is CASRADTQETQYF.

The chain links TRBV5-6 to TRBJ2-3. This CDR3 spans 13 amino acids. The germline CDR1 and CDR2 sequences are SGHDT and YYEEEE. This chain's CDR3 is CASSPTRTDTQYF.

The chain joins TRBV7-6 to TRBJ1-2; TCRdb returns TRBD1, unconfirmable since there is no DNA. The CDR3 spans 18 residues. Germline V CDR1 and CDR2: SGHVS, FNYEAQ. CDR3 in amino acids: CASSSELAGAALGYGYTF.

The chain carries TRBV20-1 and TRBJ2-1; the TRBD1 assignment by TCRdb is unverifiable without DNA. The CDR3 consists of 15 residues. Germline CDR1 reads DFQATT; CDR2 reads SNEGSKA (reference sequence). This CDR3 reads CSANPGDSLYNEQFF.

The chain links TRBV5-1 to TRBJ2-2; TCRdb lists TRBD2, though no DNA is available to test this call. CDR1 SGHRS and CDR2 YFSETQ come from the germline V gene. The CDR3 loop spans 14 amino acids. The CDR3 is CASSLLVGTGELFF.

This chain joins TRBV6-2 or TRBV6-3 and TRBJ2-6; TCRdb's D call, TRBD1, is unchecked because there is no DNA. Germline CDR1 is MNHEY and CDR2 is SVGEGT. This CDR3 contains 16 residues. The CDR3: CASKGHPSSGANVLTF.

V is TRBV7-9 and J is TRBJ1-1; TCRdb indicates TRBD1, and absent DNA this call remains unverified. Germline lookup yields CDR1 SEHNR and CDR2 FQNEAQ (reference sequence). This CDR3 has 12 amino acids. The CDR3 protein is CASSLVGAEAFF.

The CDR3 sequence: CASSQDLGGGGEQFF. This chain joins TRBV4-3 and TRBJ2-1; there is no DNA to check the TCRdb D call of TRBD1. The CDR3 contains 15 residues. The germline V gene encodes CDR1 LGHNA and CDR2 YSLEER.

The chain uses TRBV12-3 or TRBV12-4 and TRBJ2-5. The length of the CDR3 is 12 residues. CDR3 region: CASSLDAETQYF.

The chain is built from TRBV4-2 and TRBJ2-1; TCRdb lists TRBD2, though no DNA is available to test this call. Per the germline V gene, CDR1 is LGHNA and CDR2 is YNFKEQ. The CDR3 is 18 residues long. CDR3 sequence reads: CASSQESFRGNPYNEQFF.